This TCR beta chain derives from a study of patients and donors after allogeneic stem cell transplantation. This clonotype was seen a handful of times. Since no conserved phenylalanine or tryptophan closes the CDR3, a read error is the likely cause. V lost 5 bases, J lost 6 bases, and 12 bases lay in between. CDR3 size: 13 residues. Germline assignment: CDR1 SEHNR and CDR2 FQNEAQ (reference sequence). TCRdb analysed the RT-PCR reads with MiXCR anew, one entry per CDR3 protein. This table holds nearly 20,000 distinct CDR3 sequences, about 5% found once. The chain employs TRBV7-9 and TRBJ2-3; a weak D match, TRBD1 (5 bases). The sequenced sample consisted of blood, either unsorted or a sorted T cell fraction (not recorded which). This clonotype originated in a human donor who was either an allogeneic HSCT recipient or a stem cell or donor lymphocyte infusion donor (not recorded which). It is not recorded whose cells these are; they may come from a transplant donor. DNA for the CDR3: TGTGCCAGCAGCCTAAATGGGGCTGATACGCAGTATATT. This sequence encodes CASSLNGADTQYI.